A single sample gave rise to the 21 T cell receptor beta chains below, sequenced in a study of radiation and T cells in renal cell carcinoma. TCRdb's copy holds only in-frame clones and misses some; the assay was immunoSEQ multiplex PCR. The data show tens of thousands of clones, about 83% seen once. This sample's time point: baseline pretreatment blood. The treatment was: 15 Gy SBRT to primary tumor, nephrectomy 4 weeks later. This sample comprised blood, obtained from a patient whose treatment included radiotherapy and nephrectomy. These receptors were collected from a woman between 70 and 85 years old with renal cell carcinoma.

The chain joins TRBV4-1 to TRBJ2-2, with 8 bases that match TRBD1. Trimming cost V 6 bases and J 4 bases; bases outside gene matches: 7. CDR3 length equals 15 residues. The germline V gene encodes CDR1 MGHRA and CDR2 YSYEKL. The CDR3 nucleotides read TGCGCCAGCAGTCTAACAGGGGGAGGCACCGGGGAGCTGTTTTTT. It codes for CASSLTGGGTGELFF.

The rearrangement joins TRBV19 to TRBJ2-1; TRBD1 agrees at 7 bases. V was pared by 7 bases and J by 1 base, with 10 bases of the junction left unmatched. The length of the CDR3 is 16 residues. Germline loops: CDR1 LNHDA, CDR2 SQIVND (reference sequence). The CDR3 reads CASIISAGGSYNEQFF. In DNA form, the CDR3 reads TGTGCCAGTATCATCTCCGCAGGGGGTTCCTACAATGAGCAGTTCTTC.

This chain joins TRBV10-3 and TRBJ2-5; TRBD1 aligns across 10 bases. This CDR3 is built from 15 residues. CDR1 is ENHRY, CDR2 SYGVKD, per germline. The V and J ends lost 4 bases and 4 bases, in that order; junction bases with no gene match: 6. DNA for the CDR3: TGTGCCATCAGTGGCGGGACAGGGGCTCGAGAGACCCAGTACTTC. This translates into CAISGGTGARETQYF.

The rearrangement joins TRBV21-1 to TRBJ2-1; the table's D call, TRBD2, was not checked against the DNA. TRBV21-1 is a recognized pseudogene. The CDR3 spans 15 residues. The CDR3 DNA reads TGTGCCAGCAGCAGACCGACTAGCGGGAGAAGTGAGCAGTTCTTC. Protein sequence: CASSRPTSGRSEQFF.

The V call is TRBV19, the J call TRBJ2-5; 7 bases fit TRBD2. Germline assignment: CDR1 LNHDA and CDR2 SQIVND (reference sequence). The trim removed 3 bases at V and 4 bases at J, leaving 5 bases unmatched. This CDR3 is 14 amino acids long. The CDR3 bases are TGTGCCAGTAGTATTTCTGGGAGGGGAGAGACCCAGTACTTC. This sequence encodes CASSISGRGETQYF.

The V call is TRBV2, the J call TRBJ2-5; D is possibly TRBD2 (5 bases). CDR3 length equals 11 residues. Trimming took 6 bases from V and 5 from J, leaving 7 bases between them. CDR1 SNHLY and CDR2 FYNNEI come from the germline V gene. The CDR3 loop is CASRDLETQYF. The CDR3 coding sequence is TGTGCCAGCAGGGACTTGGAGACCCAGTACTTC.

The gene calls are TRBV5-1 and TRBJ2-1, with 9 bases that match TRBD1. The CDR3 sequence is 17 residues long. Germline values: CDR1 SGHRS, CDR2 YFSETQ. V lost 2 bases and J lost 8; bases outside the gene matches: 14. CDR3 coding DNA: TGCGCCAGCAGCTTCCCCGCCGGGACAGGGAGGCTTTATGAGCAGTTCTTC. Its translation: CASSFPAGTGRLYEQFF.

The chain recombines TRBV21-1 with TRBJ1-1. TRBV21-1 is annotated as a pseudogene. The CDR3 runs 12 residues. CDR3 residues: CASSDGGVEAFF. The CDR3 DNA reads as TGTGCCAGCAGCGACGGGGGGGTTGAAGCTTTCTTT.

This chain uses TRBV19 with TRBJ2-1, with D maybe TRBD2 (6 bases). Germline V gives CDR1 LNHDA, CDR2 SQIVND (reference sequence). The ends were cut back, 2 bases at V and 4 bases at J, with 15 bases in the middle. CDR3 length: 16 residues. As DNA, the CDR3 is TGTGCCAGTAGTATAATGGGGGGTCGGGATTACAATGAGCAGTTCTTC. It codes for CASSIMGGRDYNEQFF.

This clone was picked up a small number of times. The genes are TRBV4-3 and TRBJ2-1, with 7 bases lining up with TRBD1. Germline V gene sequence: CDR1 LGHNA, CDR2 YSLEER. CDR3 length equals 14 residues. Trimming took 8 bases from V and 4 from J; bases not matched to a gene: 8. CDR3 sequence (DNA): TGCGCCAGCTCCTCAAGCAGGGGGTACAATGAGCAGTTCTTC. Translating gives CASSSSRGYNEQFF.

CDR3 nucleotide sequence: TGTGCCAGCAGCAAGGGGGGACAGGGGAGCAATCAGCCCCAGCATTTT. Encoded protein: CASSKGGQGSNQPQHF. The rearrangement joins TRBV21-1 to TRBJ1-5; the table's D call TRBD1 went unverified against the DNA. TRBV21-1 is noted as a pseudogene. The CDR3 length is 16 residues.

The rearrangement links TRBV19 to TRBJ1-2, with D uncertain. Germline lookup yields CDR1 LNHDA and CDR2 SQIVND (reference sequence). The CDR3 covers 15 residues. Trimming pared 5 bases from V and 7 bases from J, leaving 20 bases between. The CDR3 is CASSPTTPTIRGYTF. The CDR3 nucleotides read TGTGCCAGTAGTCCCACGACTCCCACGATCCGTGGCTACACCTTC.

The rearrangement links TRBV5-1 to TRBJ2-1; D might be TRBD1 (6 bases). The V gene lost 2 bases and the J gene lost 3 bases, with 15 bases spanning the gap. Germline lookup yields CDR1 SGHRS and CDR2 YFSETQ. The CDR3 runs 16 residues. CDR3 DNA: TGCGCCAGCAGCTTCTCCGGGGACACATACTACAATGAGCAGTTCTTC. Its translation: CASSFSGDTYYNEQFF.

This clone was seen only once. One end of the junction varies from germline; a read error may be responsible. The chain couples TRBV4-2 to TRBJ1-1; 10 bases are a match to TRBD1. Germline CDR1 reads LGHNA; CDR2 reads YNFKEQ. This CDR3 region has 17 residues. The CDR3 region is CASRQLGQGTMNTEAFF. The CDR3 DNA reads TGTGCCAGCCGCCAACTGGGACAGGGGACCATGAACACTGAAGCTTTCTTT.

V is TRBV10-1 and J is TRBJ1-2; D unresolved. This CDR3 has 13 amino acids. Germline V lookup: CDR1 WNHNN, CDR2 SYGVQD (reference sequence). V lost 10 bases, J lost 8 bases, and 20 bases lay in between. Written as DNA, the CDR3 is TGCGCCACCCATCTCGACCCCGTGGAGGGCTACACCTTC. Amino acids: CATHLDPVEGYTF.

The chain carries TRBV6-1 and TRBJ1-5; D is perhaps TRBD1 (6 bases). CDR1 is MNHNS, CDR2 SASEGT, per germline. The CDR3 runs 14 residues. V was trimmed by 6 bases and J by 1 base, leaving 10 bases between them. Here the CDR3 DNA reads TGTGCCAGCAGGAGACAGGTGAGCAATCAGCCCCAGCATTTT. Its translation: CASRRQVSNQPQHF.

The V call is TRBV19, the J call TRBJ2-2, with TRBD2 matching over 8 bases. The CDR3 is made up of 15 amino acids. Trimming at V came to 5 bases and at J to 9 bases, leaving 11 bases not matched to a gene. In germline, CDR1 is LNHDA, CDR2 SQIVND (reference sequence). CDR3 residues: CASSHGRALKRELFF. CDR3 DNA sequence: TGTGCCAGTAGTCACGGGAGGGCCCTGAAACGGGAGCTGTTTTTT.

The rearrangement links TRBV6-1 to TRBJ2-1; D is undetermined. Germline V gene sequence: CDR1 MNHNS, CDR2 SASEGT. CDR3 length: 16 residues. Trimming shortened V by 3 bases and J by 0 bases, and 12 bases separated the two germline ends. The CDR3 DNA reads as TGTGCCAGCAGTGACACTGCCCGGCGCTCCTACAATGAGCAGTTCTTC. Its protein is CASSDTARRSYNEQFF.

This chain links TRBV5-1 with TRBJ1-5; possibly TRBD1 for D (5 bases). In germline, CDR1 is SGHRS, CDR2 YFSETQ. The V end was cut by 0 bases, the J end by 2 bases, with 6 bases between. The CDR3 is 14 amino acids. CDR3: CASSLGGGNQPQHF. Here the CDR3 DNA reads TGCGCCAGCAGCTTGGGAGGGGGCAATCAGCCCCAGCATTTT.

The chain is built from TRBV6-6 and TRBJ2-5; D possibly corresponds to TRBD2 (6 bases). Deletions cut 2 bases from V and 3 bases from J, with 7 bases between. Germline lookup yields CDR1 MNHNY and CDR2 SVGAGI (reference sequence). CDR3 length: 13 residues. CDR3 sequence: CASSYGGKETQYF. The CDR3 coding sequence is TGTGCCAGCAGTTACGGCGGGAAAGAGACCCAGTACTTC.

CDR3 sequence: CASSQDGGGPYNEQFF. CDR3 bases: TGCGCCAGCAGCCAAGATGGAGGGGGACCATACAATGAGCAGTTCTTC. The chain recombines TRBV4-1 with TRBJ2-1; the D gene could be TRBD1 or TRBD2 (6 bases each). V shed 0 bases and J shed 4 bases, with 13 bases lying between them. CDR3 size: 16 residues. CDR1 and CDR2 from the germline V gene are MGHRA and YSYEKL.